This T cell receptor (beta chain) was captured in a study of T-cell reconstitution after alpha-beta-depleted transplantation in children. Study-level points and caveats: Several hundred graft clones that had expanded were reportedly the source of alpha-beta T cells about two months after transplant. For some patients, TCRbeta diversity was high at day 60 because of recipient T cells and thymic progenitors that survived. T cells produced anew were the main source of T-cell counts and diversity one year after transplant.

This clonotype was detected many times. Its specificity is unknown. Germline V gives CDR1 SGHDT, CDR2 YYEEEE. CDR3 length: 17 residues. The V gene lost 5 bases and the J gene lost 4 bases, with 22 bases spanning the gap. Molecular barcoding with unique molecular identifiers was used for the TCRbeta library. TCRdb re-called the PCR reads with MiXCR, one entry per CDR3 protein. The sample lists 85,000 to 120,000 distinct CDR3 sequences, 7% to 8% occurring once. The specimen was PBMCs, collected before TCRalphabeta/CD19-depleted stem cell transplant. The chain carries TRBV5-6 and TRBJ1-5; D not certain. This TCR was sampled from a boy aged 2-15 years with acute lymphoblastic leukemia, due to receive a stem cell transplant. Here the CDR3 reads CASSQVGGRGLNQPQHF. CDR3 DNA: TGTGCCAGCAGTCAAGTCGGAGGGCGGGGTTTGAATCAGCCCCAGCATTTT.